The next 22 T cell receptor beta chains were all read from a single sample in a study of blood T cell repertoires in COVID-19 (dated by TCRdb to 2019 to 2021). The library was obtained by the immunoSEQ multiplex PCR assay. This immuneACCESS table, as held by TCRdb, lists in-frame sequences with V and J called but not all clones. Of the missing ones, under half trace to an unresolved V gene in checked studies; the others have no known cause. Recorded for this sample are over 200,000 clones; just under 90% of them occurred a single time. Together, the top ten hold less than 3.5% of the sample. The specimen was peripheral blood. These receptors were taken from a man younger than 45 with COVID-19, enrolled during active disease.

This chain uses TRBV7-9 with TRBJ2-3; 9 nucleotides agree with TRBD1. The length of the CDR3 is 15 residues. Germline-derived CDR1 and CDR2 are SEHNR and FQNEAQ (reference sequence). Germline trimming cut 1 base from V and 5 bases from J; bases unmatched to any gene: 4. CDR3 bases: TGTGCCAGCAGCTTAGTCGGACAGGGGATAGATACGCAGTATTTT. Residues: CASSLVGQGIDTQYF. The full variable domain, completed using reference TRBV7-9 and TRBJ2-3, is DTGVSQNPRHKITKRGQNVTFRCDPISEHNRLYWYRQTLGQGPEFLTYFQNEAQLEKSRLLSDRFSAERPKGSFSTLEIQRTEQGDSAMYLCASSLVGQGIDTQYFGPGTRLTVL.

This chain links TRBV7-2 with TRBJ1-2; TRBD1 aligns across 7 bases. This CDR3 has 17 amino acids. V lost 1 base, J lost 4 bases, and 12 bases stayed unmatched. Germline V gene lookup returns CDR1 SGHTA and CDR2 FQGNSA. CDR3 loop: CASSLGQGELGGYGYTF. The CDR3 DNA reads as TGTGCCAGCAGCTTAGGACAGGGAGAGTTGGGAGGCTATGGCTACACCTTC.

The DNA for the CDR3 is TGTGCCAGCAGCTTCACTAGCGGGCATGGGAATGAGCAGTTCTTC. It is translated as CASSFTSGHGNEQFF. The chain links TRBV7-2 to TRBJ2-1; 9 bases are shared with TRBD2. The CDR3 sequence is 15 residues long. V trimming: 3 bases; J trimming: 7 bases; junction bases outside the gene matches: 7. Germline CDR1 and CDR2: SGHTA and FQGNSA. The full variable domain, completed using reference TRBV7-2 and TRBJ2-1, is GAGVSQSPSNKVTEKGKDVELRCDPISGHTALYWYRQSLGQGLEFLIYFQGNSAPDKSGLPSDRFSAERTGGSVSTLTIQRTQQEDSAVYLCASSFTSGHGNEQFFGPGTRLTVL.

This chain uses TRBV7-3 with TRBJ2-1; D remains ambiguous. The CDR3 totals 14 residues. V lost 2 bases and J lost 0, with 5 bases in between. Germline lookup yields CDR1 SGHTA and CDR2 FQGTGA. The CDR3, as DNA: TGTGCCAGCAGCTTACACAGCTCCTACAATGAGCAGTTCTTC. It encodes CASSLHSSYNEQFF.

The chain combines TRBV2 with TRBJ1-5; D might be TRBD1 (5 bases). V shed 1 base and J shed 0 bases, with 7 bases lying between them. This CDR3 region has 15 residues. CDR1 SNHLY and CDR2 FYNNEI come from the germline V gene. The CDR3: CASSEGTLSNQPQHF. CDR3 coding DNA: TGTGCCAGCAGTGAAGGGACACTTAGCAATCAGCCCCAGCATTTT.

CDR3 region: CASRPTGITNTGELFF. As DNA, the CDR3 is TGCGCCAGCAGACCGACAGGGATAACGAACACCGGGGAGCTGTTTTTT. The rearrangement uses TRBV5-1 and TRBJ2-2; 7 bases are a match to TRBD1. The ends lost 5 bases at V and 0 bases at J; junction bases unmatched: 7. The CDR3 spans 16 residues. CDR1 and CDR2 (germline): SGHRS, YFSETQ.

The rearrangement uses TRBV24-1 and TRBJ2-3, with TRBD1 as a possible D gene (6 bases). V lost 5 bases to trimming and J lost 1 base, with 6 bases between them. The V gene's germline CDR1 is KGHDR and CDR2 SFDVKD. There are 13 residues in the CDR3. The CDR3 DNA reads TGTGCCACCAGTGCAGGGGGCACAGATACGCAGTATTTT. Amino acid sequence: CATSAGGTDTQYF.

The chain combines TRBV5-1 with TRBJ2-7; tentative D call: TRBD1 (5 bases). CDR3 length equals 15 residues. The V end lost 3 bases, the J end lost 4 bases, and 17 bases lay between the germline ends. Looked up from germline, CDR1 is SGHRS and CDR2 is YFSETQ. CDR3 loop: CASSSEKAGRYEQYF. DNA for the CDR3: TGCGCCAGCAGCTCGGAGAAGGCAGGGCGGTACGAGCAGTACTTC.

CDR3: CASSKGQLNSPLHF. CDR3 bases: TGTGCCAGCAGCAAGGGACAGCTAAATTCACCCCTCCACTTT. The V gene is TRBV7-2, the J gene TRBJ1-6, with TRBD1 matching over 7 bases. Trimming cost V 5 bases and J 7 bases; bases outside gene matches: 5. The CDR3 extends over 14 amino acids. From germline, CDR1 is SGHTA and CDR2 FQGNSA.

CDR3 in amino acids: CASSTLADVPYEQYF. CDR3 DNA sequence: TGTGCCAGCAGTACACTAGCGGACGTCCCTTACGAGCAGTACTTC. This chain connects TRBV6-2 or TRBV6-3 to TRBJ2-7; 8 positions match TRBD2. V shed 5 bases, J shed 4 bases, and the junction held 10 bases outside the gene matches. CDR3 size: 15 residues. Germline CDR1 and CDR2: MNHEY and SVGEGT.

The DNA for the CDR3 is TGCGCCAGCACTCGACTAGCGGGGGGCACAGATACGCAGTATTTT. Protein: CASTRLAGGTDTQYF. The V call is TRBV10-1, the J call TRBJ2-3, with 12 bases fitting TRBD2. The CDR3 spans 15 residues. V shed 7 bases, J shed 1 base, and the junction held 3 bases outside the gene matches. Germline-derived CDR1 and CDR2 are WNHNN and SYGVQD (reference sequence).

The chain couples TRBV28 to TRBJ1-2; tentative D call: TRBD1 (5 bases). Germline loops: CDR1 MDHEN, CDR2 SYDVKM. This CDR3 is 13 amino acids long. Trimming shortened V by 6 bases and J by 6 bases, and 14 bases separated the two germline ends. The CDR3: CASRLQGGDGYTF. The CDR3, as DNA: TGTGCCAGCAGGCTCCAGGGAGGCGATGGCTACACCTTC.

The J gene is TRBJ2-4, the V gene TRBV5-5; possibly TRBD1 for D (5 bases). With 5 bases removed from V and 1 base from J, the gap between germline ends came to 13 bases. CDR1 is SGHKS and CDR2 is YYEKEE in the germline V gene (reference sequence). This CDR3 is built from 15 residues. CDR3 sequence: CASSRDSPAKNIQYF. CDR3 coding DNA: TGTGCCAGCAGTCGCGACAGCCCGGCCAAAAACATTCAGTACTTC.

This clone was seen a few times. The chain carries TRBV3-1 (or the pseudogene TRBV3-2) and TRBJ1-3; no reliable D call. Trimming took off 1 base at V and 0 bases at J, with 13 bases between the two ends. CDR1 and CDR2 from the germline V gene are LGHDT and YNNKEL (reference sequence). CDR3 length: 17 amino acids. DNA for the CDR3: TGTGCCAGCAGCCAAGGTGAACAGTCTTACTCTGGAAACACCATATATTTT. Its protein is CASSQGEQSYSGNTIYF.

There are a few counts of this clone. The rearrangement links TRBV6-1 to TRBJ2-7; D possibly corresponds to TRBD1 (6 bases). The CDR3 is 16 residues long. Per the germline V gene, CDR1 is MNHNS and CDR2 is SASEGT. V lost 0 bases to trimming and J lost 7 bases, with 19 bases between them. The CDR3 DNA is TGTGCCAGCAGTGAAGCTGGGCAGGGGACCCTCGGGGAGCAGTACTTC. Protein product: CASSEAGQGTLGEQYF.

This clone has a single count. The chain recombines TRBV5-1 with TRBJ1-2, with 8 positions matching TRBD1. J lost 4 bases, V lost 4 bases, and 3 bases had no gene match. The CDR3 has 13 amino acids. Per the germline V gene, CDR1 is SGHRS and CDR2 is YFSETQ. The CDR3, as DNA: TGCGCCAGCAGCCCCGGGACAGGCTATGGCTACACCTTC. Translation gives CASSPGTGYGYTF.

The genes are TRBV28 and TRBJ2-7; 12 bases agree with TRBD1. The CDR3 sequence is 17 residues long. Germline-derived CDR1 and CDR2 are MDHEN and SYDVKM. V lost 4 bases, J lost 7 bases, and 14 bases stayed unmatched. The DNA for the CDR3 is TGTGCCAGCAGTTCCACGCCCGGGACAGGGGGCTCTAGGGAGCAGTACTTC. This codes for CASSSTPGTGGSREQYF. Combining the CDR3 with reference TRBV28 and TRBJ2-7 gives the whole variable domain DVKVTQSSRYLVKRTGEKVFLECVQDMDHENMFWYRQDPGLGLRLIYFSYDVKMKEKGDIPEGYSVSREKKERFSLILESASTNQTSMYLCASSSTPGTGGSREQYFGPGTRLTVT.

This rearrangement joins TRBV16 to TRBJ1-5, with D tentatively TRBD1 (6 bases). This CDR3 has 14 amino acids. Trimming took 4 bases from V and 5 from J, leaving 12 bases between them. The germline gives CDR1 KGHSY, CDR2 FQNENV. The CDR3 coding sequence is TGTGCCAGCAGCCTCCGGGACAAGTATCAGCCCCAGCATTTT. Its protein is CASSLRDKYQPQHF.

V and J are TRBV6-2 or TRBV6-3 and TRBJ2-1; 9 positions match TRBD2. This CDR3 is 17 amino acids long. Germline CDR1 is MNHEY and CDR2 is SVGEGT. Losses at the gene ends were 4 bases for V and 4 bases for J; bases not matched to a gene: 11. CDR3 region: CASSSLVERGAYNEQFF. The DNA of the CDR3 is TGTGCCAGCAGTTCCCTCGTGGAGCGGGGGGCGTACAATGAGCAGTTCTTC.

V and J are TRBV24-1 and TRBJ1-2; TRBD1 aligns across 7 bases. Looked up from germline, CDR1 is KGHDR and CDR2 is SFDVKD. CDR3 length equals 14 residues. V lost 3 bases to trimming and J lost 5 bases; unmatched junction nucleotides: 5. CDR3 in amino acids: CATSDGGQIYGYTF. CDR3 DNA sequence: TGTGCCACCAGTGATGGGGGACAGATTTATGGCTACACCTTC.

This chain connects TRBV4-3 to TRBJ2-2; 8 bases are shared with TRBD1. The trim removed 2 bases at V and 6 bases at J, leaving 2 bases unmatched. CDR1 and CDR2 (germline): LGHNA, YSLEER. This CDR3 spans 14 amino acids. The CDR3 sequence is CASSQYRGSGELFF. CDR3 in DNA: TGCGCCAGCAGCCAATACAGGGGGTCCGGGGAGCTGTTTTTT.

V is TRBV6-1 and J is TRBJ2-2, with D maybe TRBD2 (6 bases). V was cut by 5 bases and J by 5 bases, with 12 bases left in between. The CDR3 extends over 14 amino acids. CDR1 and CDR2 from the germline V gene are MNHNS and SASEGT. DNA of the CDR3: TGTGCCAGCAGTCTCGGGACTTATACCGGGGAGCTGTTTTTT. Its translation: CASSLGTYTGELFF.